The source of this T cell receptor beta chain is a study of spatial heterogeneity in lung cancer. At the level of the study: The count of detected beta-chain sequences consistently exceeded that of alpha-chain sequences. Whole-study findings and limits: Expanded intratumoral alpha and beta TCR counts tracked tumor mutation counts.

Regarding time point: sample taken at primary tumor resection. Unsorted whole RNA from tumor, nontumor lung or frozen PBMC underwent sequencing. In regard to this clonotype: What it recognizes is unknown.

Germline-derived CDR1 and CDR2 are LGHDT and YNNKEL (reference sequence). Unmatched junction bases numbered 19, after V lost 0 bases and J lost 9 bases. The CDR3 runs to 19 residues. Every cDNA TCR molecule received its own unique molecular identifier. Each CDR3 protein is one row after TCRdb ran MiXCR on the 5' RACE reads. The data hold 3,000 to 4,000 distinct CDR3 sequences, with around a quarter observed a single time. This chain uses TRBV3-1 with TRBJ2-1; 8 bases are shared with TRBD2. The origin of this receptor is a male donor with early-stage non-small cell lung cancer. Material: lung tumor tissue, obtained at surgery. DNA for the CDR3: TGTGCCAGCAGCCAAGAAGGAACTAGCGGTACCGCCGGCTGGGGTGAGCAGTTCTTC. Translating it yields CASSQEGTSGTAGWGEQFF.